This T cell receptor beta chain is drawn from a study of technical replicates of blood from a few donors. Germline values: CDR1 MNHEY, CDR2 SMNVEV (reference sequence). This CDR3 is 13 amino acids long. Deletions cut 8 bases from V and 5 bases from J, with 15 bases between. The data were produced by immunoSEQ multiplex PCR, yet TCRdb's version contains in-frame clones alone and is incomplete. The data hold roughly 85,000 clones, with 94% observed a single time. The chain joins TRBV27 to TRBJ1-1; a possible D gene is TRBD1 (5 bases). This receptor was taken from a human donor in good health. Sequencing was performed on T cells isolated from PBMCs. The CDR3 protein is CASGRAGRTEAFF. In DNA, the CDR3 is TGTGCCAGCGGCAGGGCGGGAAGGACTGAAGCTTTCTTT.